Sequencing of this T cell receptor beta chain was carried out in a study of OX40 agonist ivuxolimab in advanced cancers. Study details: Patients received ivuxolimab, an intravenous treatment, every 2 weeks at 0.01 to 10 mg/kg. Overall study results and limits: Dosing at 0.1 to 3.0 mg/kg was accompanied by clonal expansion of CD4+ and CD8+ blood T cells by week 6.

Produced via immunoSEQ multiplex PCR; TCRdb's table is partial and in-frame only. The sample has about 68,000 clones, approximately 80% seen once. CDR1 and CDR2 (germline): SGDLS, YYNGEE. This CDR3 region has 14 residues. This clone was seen a single time. Its antigen remains unknown. One end of the junction varies from germline; a read error may be responsible. The same CDR3 can be traced to other DNA sequences in this sample. Sampling of blood occurred at baseline, cycle 4 day 1, and cycle 7 day 1. The TCR was taken from an adult with an advanced solid tumor such as melanoma, head and neck, liver or kidney cancer. The V call is TRBV9, the J call TRBJ2-2; D possibly corresponds to TRBD2 (5 bases). The specimen was CD4+ or CD8+ T cells sorted from blood, collected in a trial of the OX40 agonist ivuxolimab. CDR3 sequence reads: CASSRVPSTGELFF. The CDR3 bases are TGTGCCAGCAGCCGCGTTCCAAGTACCGGGGAGCTGTTCTTT.